This T cell receptor beta chain was identified during a study of T cells in localized non-small cell lung cancer. Study results and limitations: The study detected a median approximately 57 of the top 100 tumor clones in adjacent lung.

The CDR3 covers 14 residues. V was shortened by 4 bases and J by 2 bases, with 11 bases between the two germline ends. From germline, CDR1 is MDHEN and CDR2 SYDVKM. Concerning this clone: Its antigen remains unknown.

The protocol was immunoSEQ multiplex PCR, while the TCRdb copy is restricted to in-frame clones and leaves out a portion. The table includes 35,000 to 40,000 clones, 88% detected once. The sequencing used peripheral blood, collected before any cancer treatment. The chain employs TRBV28 and TRBJ2-5, with a tentative D call TRBD1 (6 bases). The clonotype comes from a woman aged 35 to 75 with stage I lung adenocarcinoma. The CDR3 coding sequence is TGTGCCAGCAGTTCCCTCGGGACACAAGAGACCCAGTACTTC. Its translation is CASSSLGTQETQYF.